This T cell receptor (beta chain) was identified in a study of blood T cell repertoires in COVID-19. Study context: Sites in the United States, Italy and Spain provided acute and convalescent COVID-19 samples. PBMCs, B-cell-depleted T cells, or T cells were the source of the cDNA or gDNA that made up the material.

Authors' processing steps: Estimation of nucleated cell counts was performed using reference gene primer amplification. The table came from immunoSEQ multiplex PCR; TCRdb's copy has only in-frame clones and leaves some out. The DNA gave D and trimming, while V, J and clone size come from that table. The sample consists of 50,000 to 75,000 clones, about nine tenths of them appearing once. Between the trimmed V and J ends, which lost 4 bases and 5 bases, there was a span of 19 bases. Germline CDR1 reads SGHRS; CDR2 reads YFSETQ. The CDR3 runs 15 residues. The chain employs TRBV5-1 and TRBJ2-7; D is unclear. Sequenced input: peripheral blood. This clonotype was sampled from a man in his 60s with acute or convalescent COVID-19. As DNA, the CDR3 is TGCGCCAGCAGCCCGGTCCCCGCGGCAACGAACGAGCAGTACTTC. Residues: CASSPVPAATNEQYF.